Listed below are T cell receptor beta chains from one sample, sequenced in a study of blood T cell repertoires in COVID-19. Some clones are missing from TCRdb's copy, which holds only in-frame ones; the method was immunoSEQ multiplex PCR. The table lists approximately 300,000 clones, around nine tenths of them singletons. The specimen sequenced was PBMCs or T cells enriched from blood (not recorded which). These receptors were collected from a woman younger than 30 who had recovered from COVID-19. The CDR3 runs from the conserved cysteine through the conserved F or W. A D gene is named only where the DNA matches it firmly. Clone size is given for some rows only: seen once, a few or many times, or a class if the clone is expanded.

>-|TRBV29-1|TRBD1|TRBJ2-3
CSVGTGRADTQYF
TGCAGCGTCGGGACAGGGAGAGCAGATACGCAGTATTTT
>-|TRBV19|TRBD1|TRBJ1-1
CASSISSIRGTEAFF
TGTGCCAGTAGTATATCCTCTATCAGGGGGACTGAAGCTTTCTTT
>-|TRBV3-1/TRBV3-2|TRBD1|TRBJ1-4
CASSQGGTGAEKLFF
TGTGCCAGCAGCCAAGGAGGGACAGGGGCCGAAAAACTGTTTTTT
>-|TRBV3-1/TRBV3-2|-|TRBJ2-7
CASSQDLGVVDEQYF
TGTGCCAGCAGCCAAGATTTAGGGGTCGTCGACGAGCAGTACTTC
>-|TRBV5-1|-|TRBJ1-4
CASSYVQGNEKLFF
TGCGCCAGCAGCTATGTGCAGGGAAACGAAAAACTGTTTTTT
>-|TRBV10-1|TRBD1|TRBJ2-3
CASSGQGGSNAATDTQYF
TGCGCCAGCAGTGGACAGGGGGGAAGTAATGCGGCCACAGATACGCAGTATTTT
>-|TRBV3-1/TRBV3-2|-|TRBJ2-7
CASSQVEGYEQYF
TGTGCCAGCAGCCAAGTCGAGGGTTACGAGCAGTACTTC
>-|TRBV7-8|-|TRBJ1-1
CASSSGVRHTEAFF
TGTGCCAGCAGCTCTGGAGTTAGGCACACTGAAGCTTTCTTT
>-|TRBV12-3/TRBV12-4|-|TRBJ2-7
CASSLGHFYEQYF
TGTGCCAGCAGTTTAGGTCACTTCTACGAGCAGTACTTC
>once|TRBV9|TRBD1|TRBJ2-1
CASSTGQGAVGSYNEQFF
TGTGCCAGCAGCACGGGACAGGGGGCTGTTGGGTCCTACAATGAGCAGTTCTTC
>once|TRBV15|-|TRBJ1-2
CATSRDRGDRGYTF
TGTGCCACCAGCAGAGATCGAGGAGACCGCGGCTACACCTTC
>-|TRBV5-8|TRBD1|TRBJ1-5
CASSRDRGPNQPQHF
TGTGCCAGCAGCCGGGACAGGGGGCCCAATCAGCCCCAGCATTTT
>-|TRBV30|-|TRBJ2-7
CAWTTTYEQYF
TGTGCCTGGACCACAACCTACGAGCAGTACTTC
>once|TRBV10-2|TRBD2|TRBJ2-1
CASSEFIWTSDNNEQFF
TGCGCCAGCAGTGAGTTTATCTGGACTAGCGACAACAATGAGCAGTTCTTC
>-|TRBV3-1/TRBV3-2|-|TRBJ2-4
CASSQRGGNIQYF
TGTGCCAGCAGCCAGAGAGGGGGAAACATTCAGTACTTC
>-|TRBV9|TRBD1|TRBJ1-4
CASSVQGARGEKLFF
TGTGCCAGCAGCGTGCAGGGGGCTAGAGGTGAAAAACTGTTTTTT
>-|TRBV3-1/TRBV3-2|-|TRBJ2-7
CASSQDFGGHGTYEQYF
TGTGCCAGCAGCCAAGATTTTGGGGGACACGGCACCTACGAGCAGTACTTC
>-|TRBV7-6|TRBD2|TRBJ2-1
CASSLRPSGRSVSYNEQFF
TGTGCCAGCAGCCTGCGCCCTAGCGGGAGGTCTGTATCCTACAATGAGCAGTTCTTC
>-|TRBV29-1|-|TRBJ1-4
CSVSVGGGEKLFF
TGCAGCGTATCAGTAGGGGGGGGAGAAAAACTGTTTTTT
>few|TRBV5-5|TRBD1|TRBJ1-4
CASSGTGKSNEKLFF
TGTGCCAGCAGCGGGACAGGGAAGTCTAATGAAAAACTGTTTTTT
>once|TRBV4-3|-|TRBJ1-2
CASSQSPGVIYGYTF
TGCGCCAGCAGCCAATCTCCGGGGGTTATCTATGGCTACACCTTC
>-|TRBV4-3|TRBD1|TRBJ1-4
CASSQNQGGKLFF
TGCGCCAGCAGCCAAAATCAGGGGGGAAAACTGTTTTTT